This note documents a single TCR beta chain sequence. The entry originates in a study of blood T cell repertoires in COVID-19. The overall study: PBMCs, B-cell-depleted T cells, or T cells provided the cDNA or gDNA that made up the material.

The CDR3 sequence is 13 residues long. The germline gives CDR1 LNHDA, CDR2 SQIVND (reference sequence). Trimming stripped 2 bases from V and 4 bases from J, with 6 bases between. Methods used by the authors: Reference gene primer amplification gave nucleated cell count estimates. Profiling relied on immunoSEQ multiplex PCR, and the TCRdb table lists in-frame clones only, not all of them. That table is the source of V, J and clone size, and D and trimming were worked out from the DNA. The sample lists around 110,000 clones; 75% to 90% were seen once. This clonotype was obtained from a man between 25 and 39 years old with acute or convalescent COVID-19. The chain carries TRBV19 and TRBJ1-5; D remains ambiguous. The sample comprised peripheral blood. The CDR3 region has the DNA TGTGCCAGTAGTATACCCGGGAATCAGCCCCAGCATTTT. This sequence encodes CASSIPGNQPQHF.